The rows below give T cell receptor beta chains drawn from one sample of a study of beta chain features in type 1 diabetes. TCRdb's copy holds only in-frame clones and misses some; the assay was immunoSEQ multiplex PCR. Of some 330,000 clones in the sample, approximately 10% were seen once. Sequencing was carried out using naive CD4+ T cells from blood. The source of these receptors is a woman in her 30s in good health. CDR3s include the opening cysteine and the closing phenylalanine or tryptophan. D genes are given only for firm matches. Expanded clones get a size class; other rows say once, few or many, or leave the size out.

V gene	D gene	J gene	clone size	CDR3 DNA	CDR3 protein
TRBV25-1	TRBD2	TRBJ2-7	-	TGTGCCAGCAGTGAACCCCATCCGGGACTAGCGACCGCCTACGAGCAGTACTTC	CASSEPHPGLATAYEQYF
TRBV25-1	-	TRBJ2-7	few	TGTGCCAGCAGTGTTCAGGGGGGTTTTGACGAGCAGTACTTC	CASSVQGGFDEQYF
TRBV7-3	TRBD2	TRBJ2-2	-	TGTGCCAGCAGCCCGGGACTAGCGGGATACACCGGGGAGCTGTTTTTT	CASSPGLAGYTGELFF
TRBV18	TRBD2	TRBJ2-3	few	TGTGCCAGCTCACCAATGGTAGCGGGAGTGGACACAGATACGCAGTATTTT	CASSPMVAGVDTDTQYF
TRBV18	-	TRBJ1-2	-	TGTGCCAGCTCCCCCAGGGAGGAGGAGGGCTACACCTTC	CASSPREEEGYTF
TRBV5-1	TRBD1	TRBJ2-7	-	TGCGCCAGCAGCACAACAGGGGTTTCCTACGAGCAGTACTTC	CASSTTGVSYEQYF
TRBV7-9	-	TRBJ1-4	-	TGTGCCAGCCAGAGAGAGGTGGAACTGTTTTTT	CASQREVELFF
TRBV7-9	-	TRBJ2-7	few	TGTGCCAGCAGCTTAAGTACTCAGAACGGGAAGCAGTACTTC	CASSLSTQNGKQYF
TRBV7-2	-	TRBJ2-3	-	TGTGCCAGCAGCTTAAACGGACTCTCCACAGATACGCAGTATTTT	CASSLNGLSTDTQYF
TRBV4-1	-	TRBJ2-3	-	TGCGCCAGCAGCCAAGTTGTCGGTACGCAGTATTTT	CASSQVVGTQYF
TRBV7-9	-	TRBJ1-1	many	TGTGCCAGCAGCTTAACAATGAACACTGAAGCTTTCTTT	CASSLTMNTEAFF
TRBV4-2	TRBD2	TRBJ2-7	-	TGTGCCAGCAGCCAAGTTTTTGCTAGCGGGAGCCGGTCCTACGAGCAGTACTTC	CASSQVFASGSRSYEQYF
TRBV30	TRBD2	TRBJ2-1	-	TGTGCCTGGAGCTCGAGGCCGGGGACTAGCGGGAGTTATGAGCAGTTCTTC	CAWSSRPGTSGSYEQFF
TRBV28	TRBD1	TRBJ1-2	few	TGTGCCAGCAGTCAACCGGGACAGGGTAATATAGGTGGCTACACCTTC	CASSQPGQGNIGGYTF
TRBV7-2	TRBD1	TRBJ2-6	few	TGTGCCAGCAGCTCGACAGGGTTTGGGGCCAACGTCCTGACTTTC	CASSSTGFGANVLTF